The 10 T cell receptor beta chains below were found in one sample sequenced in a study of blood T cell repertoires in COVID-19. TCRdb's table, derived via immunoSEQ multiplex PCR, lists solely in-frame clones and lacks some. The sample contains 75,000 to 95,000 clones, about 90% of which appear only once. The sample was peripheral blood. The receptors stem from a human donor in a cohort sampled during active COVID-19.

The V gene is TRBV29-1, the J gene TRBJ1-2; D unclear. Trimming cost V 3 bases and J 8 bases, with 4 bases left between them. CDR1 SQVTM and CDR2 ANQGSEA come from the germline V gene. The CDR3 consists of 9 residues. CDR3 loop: CSVDEGYTF. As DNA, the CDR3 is TGCAGCGTTGATGAGGGCTACACCTTC. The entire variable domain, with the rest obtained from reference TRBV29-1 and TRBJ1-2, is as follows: SAVISQKPSRDICQRGTSLTIQCQVDSQVTMMFWYRQQPGQSLTLIATANQGSEATYESGFVIDKFPISRPNLTFSTLTVSNMSPEDSSIYLCSVDEGYTFGSGTRLTVV.

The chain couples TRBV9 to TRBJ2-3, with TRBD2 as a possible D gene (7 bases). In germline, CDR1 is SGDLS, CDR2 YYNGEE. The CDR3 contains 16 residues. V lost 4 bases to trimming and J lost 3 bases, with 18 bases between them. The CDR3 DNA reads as TGTGCCAGCAGCTACCTTGAGGGGGGGTCGACAGATACGCAGTATTTT. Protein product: CASSYLEGGSTDTQYF.

The CDR3 DNA reads TGTGCCAGTAGTGGGGCGGATTATAGCAATCAGCCCCAGCATTTT. Its translation is CASSGADYSNQPQHF. This sequence joins TRBV19 and TRBJ1-5, with D possibly being TRBD1 (5 bases). The length of the CDR3 is 15 residues. CDR1 is LNHDA, CDR2 SQIVND, per germline (reference sequence). V was cut by 5 bases and J by 0 bases, with 11 bases left in between.

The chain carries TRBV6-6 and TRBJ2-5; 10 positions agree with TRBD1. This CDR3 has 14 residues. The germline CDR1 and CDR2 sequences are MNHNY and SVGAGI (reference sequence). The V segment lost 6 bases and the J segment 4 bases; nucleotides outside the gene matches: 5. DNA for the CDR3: TGTGCCAGCAGGACAGGGGGCGCCGGAGAGACCCAGTACTTC. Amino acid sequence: CASRTGGAGETQYF.

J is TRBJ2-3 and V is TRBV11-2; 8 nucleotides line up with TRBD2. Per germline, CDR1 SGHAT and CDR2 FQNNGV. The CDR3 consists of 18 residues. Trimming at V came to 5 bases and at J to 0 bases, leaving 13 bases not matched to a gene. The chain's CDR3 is CASSPQREWGSSTDTQYF. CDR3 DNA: TGTGCCAGCAGCCCTCAGCGGGAGTGGGGCTCTAGCACAGATACGCAGTATTTT.

The CDR3 coding sequence is TGTGCCACCAGCAGAGTGGTGGGGATGGGGGGGACCCAGTACTTC. Translated, it gives CATSRVVGMGGTQYF. This chain joins TRBV15 and TRBJ2-5; tentative D call: TRBD2 (6 bases). The CDR3 length is 15 residues. The V gene's germline CDR1 is LNHNV and CDR2 YYDKDF (reference sequence). V dropped 1 base and J dropped 7 bases, with 16 bases sitting between them.

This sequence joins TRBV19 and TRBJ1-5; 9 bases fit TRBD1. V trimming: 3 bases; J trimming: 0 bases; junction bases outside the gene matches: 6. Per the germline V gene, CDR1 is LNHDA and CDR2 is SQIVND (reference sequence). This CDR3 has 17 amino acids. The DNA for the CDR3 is TGTGCCAGTAGTATGGGACAGGGTCGATATAGCAATCAGCCCCAGCATTTT. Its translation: CASSMGQGRYSNQPQHF.

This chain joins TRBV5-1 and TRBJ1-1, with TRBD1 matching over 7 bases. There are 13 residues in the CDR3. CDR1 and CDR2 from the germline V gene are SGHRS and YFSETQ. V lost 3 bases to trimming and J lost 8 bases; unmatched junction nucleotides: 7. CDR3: CASSSGQALEAFF. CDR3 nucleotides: TGCGCCAGCAGCTCTGGACAGGCCCTGGAAGCTTTCTTT.

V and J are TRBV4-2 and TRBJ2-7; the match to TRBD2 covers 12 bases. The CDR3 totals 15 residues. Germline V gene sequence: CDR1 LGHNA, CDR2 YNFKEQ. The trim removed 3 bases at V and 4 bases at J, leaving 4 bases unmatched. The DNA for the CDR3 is TGTGCCAGCAGCCAGGAGACTAGCGGGAGTTACGAGCAGTACTTC. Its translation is CASSQETSGSYEQYF.

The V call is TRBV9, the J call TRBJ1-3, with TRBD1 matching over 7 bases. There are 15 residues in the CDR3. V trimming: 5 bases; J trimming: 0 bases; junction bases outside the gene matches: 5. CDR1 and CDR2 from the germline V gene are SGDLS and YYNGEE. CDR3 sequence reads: CASSPTGSSGNTIYF. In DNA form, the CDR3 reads TGTGCCAGCAGTCCGACAGGGTCCTCTGGAAACACCATATATTTT.